What follows is one TCR beta chain and its context. The data originate from a study of blood T cell repertoires in COVID-19. Study in general: T cells, B-cell-depleted T cells, or PBMCs provided the cDNA or gDNA that served as material.

Study processing details: Amplification of reference gene primers was used by the study to estimate nucleated cell counts. The repertoire was sequenced with immunoSEQ multiplex PCR; TCRdb's copy has only in-frame clones and lacks some. V, J and clone size reflect that table, while D and trimming were determined from the DNA. Of 200,000 to 250,000 clones in the sample, 80% to 90% were seen once. The receptor comes from a man aged 50 or older who had recovered from COVID-19. Sequenced sample: peripheral blood.

This CDR3 is CASSQQSDRALYGYTF. In DNA, the CDR3 is TGTGCCAGCAGCCAGCAAAGCGACAGGGCGTTATATGGCTACACCTTC. The V and J genes are TRBV4-2 and TRBJ1-2; 7 positions match TRBD1. CDR3 length: 16 amino acids. The V segment lost 3 bases and the J segment 5 bases; nucleotides outside the gene matches: 12. Germline CDR1 reads LGHNA; CDR2 reads YNFKEQ.